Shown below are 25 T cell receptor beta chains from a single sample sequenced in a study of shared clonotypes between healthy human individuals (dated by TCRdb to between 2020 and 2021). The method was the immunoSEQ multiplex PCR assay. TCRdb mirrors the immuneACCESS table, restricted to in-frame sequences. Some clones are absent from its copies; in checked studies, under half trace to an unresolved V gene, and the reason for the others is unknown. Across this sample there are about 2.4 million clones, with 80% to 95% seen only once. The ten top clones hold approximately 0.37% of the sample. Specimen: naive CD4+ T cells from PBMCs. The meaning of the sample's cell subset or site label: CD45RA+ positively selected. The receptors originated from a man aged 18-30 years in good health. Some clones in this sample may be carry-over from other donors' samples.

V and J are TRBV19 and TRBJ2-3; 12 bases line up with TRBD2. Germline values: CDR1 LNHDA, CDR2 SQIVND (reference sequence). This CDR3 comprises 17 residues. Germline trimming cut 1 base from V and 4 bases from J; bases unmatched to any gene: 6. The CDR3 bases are TGTGCCAGTAGTATAGGGCTAGCGGGAGGGCCTGCAGATACGCAGTATTTT. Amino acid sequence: CASSIGLAGGPADTQYF.

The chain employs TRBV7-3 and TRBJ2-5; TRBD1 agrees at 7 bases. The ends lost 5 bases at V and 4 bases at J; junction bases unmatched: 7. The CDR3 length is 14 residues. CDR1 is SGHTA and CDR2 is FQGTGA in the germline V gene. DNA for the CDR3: TGTGCCAGCAGCCCAACAGGGGCTAGAGAGACCCAGTACTTC. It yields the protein CASSPTGARETQYF.

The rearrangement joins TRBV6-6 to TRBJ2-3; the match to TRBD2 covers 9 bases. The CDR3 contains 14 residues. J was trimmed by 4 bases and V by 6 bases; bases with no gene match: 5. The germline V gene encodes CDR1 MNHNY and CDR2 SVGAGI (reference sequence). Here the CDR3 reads CASRRTSVSDTQYF. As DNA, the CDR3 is TGTGCCAGCAGAAGGACTAGCGTCTCAGATACGCAGTATTTT.

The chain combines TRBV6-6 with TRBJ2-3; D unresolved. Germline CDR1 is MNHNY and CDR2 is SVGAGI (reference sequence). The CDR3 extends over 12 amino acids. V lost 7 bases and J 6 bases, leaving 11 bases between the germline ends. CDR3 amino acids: CASTQQRDTQYF. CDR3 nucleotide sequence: TGTGCCAGCACCCAGCAAAGGGATACGCAGTATTTT.

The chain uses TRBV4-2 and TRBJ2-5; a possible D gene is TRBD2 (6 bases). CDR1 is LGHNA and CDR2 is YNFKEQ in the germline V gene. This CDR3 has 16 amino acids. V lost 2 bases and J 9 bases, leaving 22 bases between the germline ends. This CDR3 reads CASSQPRAEGSLPQYF. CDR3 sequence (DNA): TGTGCCAGCAGCCAACCCCGGGCGGAGGGATCGCTACCCCAGTACTTC.

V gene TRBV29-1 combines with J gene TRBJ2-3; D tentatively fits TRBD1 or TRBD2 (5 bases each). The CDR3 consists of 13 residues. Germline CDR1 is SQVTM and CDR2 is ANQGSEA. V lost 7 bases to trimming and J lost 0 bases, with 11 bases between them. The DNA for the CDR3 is TGCAGCGCGGGGCAGACTAGCACAGATACGCAGTATTTT. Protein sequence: CSAGQTSTDTQYF.

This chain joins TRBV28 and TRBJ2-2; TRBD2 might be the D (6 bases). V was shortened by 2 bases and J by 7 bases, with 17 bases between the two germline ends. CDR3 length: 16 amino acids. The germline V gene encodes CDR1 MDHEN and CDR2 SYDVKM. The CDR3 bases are TGTGCCAGCAGTTTAGGATCTAGGCTAGCGTACGGGGAGCTGTTTTTT. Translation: CASSLGSRLAYGELFF. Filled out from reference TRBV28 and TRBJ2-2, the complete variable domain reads DVKVTQSSRYLVKRTGEKVFLECVQDMDHENMFWYRQDPGLGLRLIYFSYDVKMKEKGDIPEGYSVSREKKERFSLILESASTNQTSMYLCASSLGSRLAYGELFFGEGSRLTVL.

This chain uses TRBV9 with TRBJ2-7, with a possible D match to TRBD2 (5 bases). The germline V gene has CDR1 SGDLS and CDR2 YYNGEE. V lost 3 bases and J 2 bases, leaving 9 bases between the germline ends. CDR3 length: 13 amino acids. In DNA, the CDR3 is TGTGCCAGCAGCGGGGGAGAGACCTACGAGCAGTACTTC. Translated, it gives CASSGGETYEQYF.

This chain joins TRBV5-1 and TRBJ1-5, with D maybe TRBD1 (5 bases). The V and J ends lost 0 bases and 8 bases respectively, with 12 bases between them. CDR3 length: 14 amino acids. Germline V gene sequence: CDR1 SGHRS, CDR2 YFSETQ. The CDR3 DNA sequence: TGCGCCAGCAGCTTGGTCGGGTGGGGGGAGCCCCAGCATTTT. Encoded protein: CASSLVGWGEPQHF.

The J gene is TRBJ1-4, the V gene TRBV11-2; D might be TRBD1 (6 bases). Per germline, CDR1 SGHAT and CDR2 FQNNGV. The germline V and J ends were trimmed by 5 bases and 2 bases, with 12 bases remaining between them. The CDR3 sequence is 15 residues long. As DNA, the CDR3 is TGTGCCAGCAGCCCCTTAGGACAGACTAATGAAAAACTGTTTTTT. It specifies CASSPLGQTNEKLFF.

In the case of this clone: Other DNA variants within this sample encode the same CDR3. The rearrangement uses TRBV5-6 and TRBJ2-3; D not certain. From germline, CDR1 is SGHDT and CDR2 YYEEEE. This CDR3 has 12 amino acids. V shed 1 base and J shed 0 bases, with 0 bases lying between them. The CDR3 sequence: CASSLSTDTQYF. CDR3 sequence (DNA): TGTGCCAGCAGCTTGAGCACAGATACGCAGTATTTT.

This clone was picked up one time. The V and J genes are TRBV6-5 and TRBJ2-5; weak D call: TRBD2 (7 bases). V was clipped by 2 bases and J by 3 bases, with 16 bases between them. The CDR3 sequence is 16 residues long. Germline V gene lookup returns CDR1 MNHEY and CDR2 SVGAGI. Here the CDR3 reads CASSYGGGGPKETQYF. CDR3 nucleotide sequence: TGTGCCAGCAGTTACGGTGGCGGGGGCCCAAAAGAGACCCAGTACTTC.

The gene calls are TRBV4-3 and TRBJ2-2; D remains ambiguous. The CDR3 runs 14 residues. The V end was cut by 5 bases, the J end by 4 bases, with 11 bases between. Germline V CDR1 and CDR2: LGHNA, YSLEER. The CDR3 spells CASSALVGTGELFF. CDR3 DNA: TGCGCCAGCAGCGCCCTGGTGGGCACCGGGGAGCTGTTTTTT.

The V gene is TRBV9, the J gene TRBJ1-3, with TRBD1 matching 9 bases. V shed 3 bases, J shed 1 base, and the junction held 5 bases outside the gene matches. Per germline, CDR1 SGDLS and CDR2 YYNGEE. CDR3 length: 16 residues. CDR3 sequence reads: CASSAGGQGSGNTIYF. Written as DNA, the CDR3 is TGTGCCAGCAGCGCTGGGGGACAGGGATCTGGAAACACCATATATTTT.

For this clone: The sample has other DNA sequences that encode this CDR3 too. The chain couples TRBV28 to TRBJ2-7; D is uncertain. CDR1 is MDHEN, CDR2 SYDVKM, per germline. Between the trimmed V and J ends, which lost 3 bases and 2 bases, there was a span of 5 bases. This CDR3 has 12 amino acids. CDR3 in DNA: TGTGCCAGCAGTTTCCCGCCCTACGAGCAGTACTTC. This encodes CASSFPPYEQYF.

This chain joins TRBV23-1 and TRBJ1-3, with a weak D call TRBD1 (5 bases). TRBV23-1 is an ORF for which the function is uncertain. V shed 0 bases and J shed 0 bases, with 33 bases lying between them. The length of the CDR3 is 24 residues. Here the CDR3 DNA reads TGCGCCAGCAGTCAATCTTCGGTTAAGATTTCTGGATGGGGGACCTCGCACTCTGGAAACACCATATATTTT. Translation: CASSQSSVKISGWGTSHSGNTIYF.

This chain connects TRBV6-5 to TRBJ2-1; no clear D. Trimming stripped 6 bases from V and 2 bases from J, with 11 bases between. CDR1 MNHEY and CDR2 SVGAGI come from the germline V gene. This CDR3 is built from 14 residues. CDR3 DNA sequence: TGTGCCAGCAGCCCCGTGCTCGCCTACAATGAGCAGTTCTTC. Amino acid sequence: CASSPVLAYNEQFF.

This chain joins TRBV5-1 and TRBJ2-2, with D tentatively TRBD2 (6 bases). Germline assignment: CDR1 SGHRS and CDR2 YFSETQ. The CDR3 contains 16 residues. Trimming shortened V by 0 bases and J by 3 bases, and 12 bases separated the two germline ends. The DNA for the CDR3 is TGCGCCAGCAGCTTGGTTGGAGGGGCGCACACCGGGGAGCTGTTTTTT. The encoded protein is CASSLVGGAHTGELFF. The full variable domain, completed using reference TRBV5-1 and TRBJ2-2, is KAGVTQTPRYLIKTRGQQVTLSCSPISGHRSVSWYQQTPGQGLQFLFEYFSETQRNKGNFPGRFSGRQFSNSRSEMNVSTLELGDSALYLCASSLVGGAHTGELFFGEGSRLTVL.

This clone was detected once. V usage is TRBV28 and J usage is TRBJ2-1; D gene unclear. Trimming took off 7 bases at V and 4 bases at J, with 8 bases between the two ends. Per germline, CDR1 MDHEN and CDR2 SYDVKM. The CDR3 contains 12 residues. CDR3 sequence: CASTVPYNEQFF. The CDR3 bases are TGTGCCAGCACCGTCCCGTACAATGAGCAGTTCTTC.

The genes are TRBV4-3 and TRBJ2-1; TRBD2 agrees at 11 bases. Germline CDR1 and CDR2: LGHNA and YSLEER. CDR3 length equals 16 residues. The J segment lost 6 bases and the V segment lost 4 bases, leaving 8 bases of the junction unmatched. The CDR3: CASSRGGTSGSNEQFF. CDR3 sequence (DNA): TGCGCCAGCAGCCGTGGAGGAACTAGCGGGAGCAATGAGCAGTTCTTC.

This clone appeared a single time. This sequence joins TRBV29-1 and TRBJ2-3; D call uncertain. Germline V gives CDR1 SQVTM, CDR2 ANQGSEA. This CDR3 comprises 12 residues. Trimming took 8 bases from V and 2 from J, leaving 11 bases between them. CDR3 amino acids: CSLAGTTDTQYF. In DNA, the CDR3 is TGCAGCCTGGCCGGAACCACAGATACGCAGTATTTT.

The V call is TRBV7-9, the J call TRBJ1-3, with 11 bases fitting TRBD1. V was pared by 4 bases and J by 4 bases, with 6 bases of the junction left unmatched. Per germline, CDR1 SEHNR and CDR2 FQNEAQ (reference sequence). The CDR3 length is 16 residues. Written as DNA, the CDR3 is TGTGCCAGCAGCTCCCGGGACAGGGGGTCCGGAAACACCATATATTTT. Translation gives CASSSRDRGSGNTIYF.

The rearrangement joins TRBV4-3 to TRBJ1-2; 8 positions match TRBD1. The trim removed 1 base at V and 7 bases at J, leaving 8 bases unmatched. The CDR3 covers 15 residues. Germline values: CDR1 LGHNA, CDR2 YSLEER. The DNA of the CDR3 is TGCGCCAGCAGCCAAGGGACAGGGACCCTTGGTGGCTACACCTTC. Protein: CASSQGTGTLGGYTF.

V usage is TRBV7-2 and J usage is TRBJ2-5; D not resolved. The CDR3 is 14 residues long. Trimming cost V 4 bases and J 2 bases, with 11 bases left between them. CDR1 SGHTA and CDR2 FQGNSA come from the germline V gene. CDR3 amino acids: CASSYQLGQETQYF. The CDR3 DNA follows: TGTGCCAGCAGCTACCAACTGGGGCAAGAGACCCAGTACTTC.

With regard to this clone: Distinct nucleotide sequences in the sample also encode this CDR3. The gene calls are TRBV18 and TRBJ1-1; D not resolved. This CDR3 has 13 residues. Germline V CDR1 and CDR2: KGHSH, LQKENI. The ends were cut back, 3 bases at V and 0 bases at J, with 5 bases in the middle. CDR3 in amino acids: CASSPDMNTEAFF. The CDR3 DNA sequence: TGTGCCAGCTCACCCGATATGAACACTGAAGCTTTCTTT.